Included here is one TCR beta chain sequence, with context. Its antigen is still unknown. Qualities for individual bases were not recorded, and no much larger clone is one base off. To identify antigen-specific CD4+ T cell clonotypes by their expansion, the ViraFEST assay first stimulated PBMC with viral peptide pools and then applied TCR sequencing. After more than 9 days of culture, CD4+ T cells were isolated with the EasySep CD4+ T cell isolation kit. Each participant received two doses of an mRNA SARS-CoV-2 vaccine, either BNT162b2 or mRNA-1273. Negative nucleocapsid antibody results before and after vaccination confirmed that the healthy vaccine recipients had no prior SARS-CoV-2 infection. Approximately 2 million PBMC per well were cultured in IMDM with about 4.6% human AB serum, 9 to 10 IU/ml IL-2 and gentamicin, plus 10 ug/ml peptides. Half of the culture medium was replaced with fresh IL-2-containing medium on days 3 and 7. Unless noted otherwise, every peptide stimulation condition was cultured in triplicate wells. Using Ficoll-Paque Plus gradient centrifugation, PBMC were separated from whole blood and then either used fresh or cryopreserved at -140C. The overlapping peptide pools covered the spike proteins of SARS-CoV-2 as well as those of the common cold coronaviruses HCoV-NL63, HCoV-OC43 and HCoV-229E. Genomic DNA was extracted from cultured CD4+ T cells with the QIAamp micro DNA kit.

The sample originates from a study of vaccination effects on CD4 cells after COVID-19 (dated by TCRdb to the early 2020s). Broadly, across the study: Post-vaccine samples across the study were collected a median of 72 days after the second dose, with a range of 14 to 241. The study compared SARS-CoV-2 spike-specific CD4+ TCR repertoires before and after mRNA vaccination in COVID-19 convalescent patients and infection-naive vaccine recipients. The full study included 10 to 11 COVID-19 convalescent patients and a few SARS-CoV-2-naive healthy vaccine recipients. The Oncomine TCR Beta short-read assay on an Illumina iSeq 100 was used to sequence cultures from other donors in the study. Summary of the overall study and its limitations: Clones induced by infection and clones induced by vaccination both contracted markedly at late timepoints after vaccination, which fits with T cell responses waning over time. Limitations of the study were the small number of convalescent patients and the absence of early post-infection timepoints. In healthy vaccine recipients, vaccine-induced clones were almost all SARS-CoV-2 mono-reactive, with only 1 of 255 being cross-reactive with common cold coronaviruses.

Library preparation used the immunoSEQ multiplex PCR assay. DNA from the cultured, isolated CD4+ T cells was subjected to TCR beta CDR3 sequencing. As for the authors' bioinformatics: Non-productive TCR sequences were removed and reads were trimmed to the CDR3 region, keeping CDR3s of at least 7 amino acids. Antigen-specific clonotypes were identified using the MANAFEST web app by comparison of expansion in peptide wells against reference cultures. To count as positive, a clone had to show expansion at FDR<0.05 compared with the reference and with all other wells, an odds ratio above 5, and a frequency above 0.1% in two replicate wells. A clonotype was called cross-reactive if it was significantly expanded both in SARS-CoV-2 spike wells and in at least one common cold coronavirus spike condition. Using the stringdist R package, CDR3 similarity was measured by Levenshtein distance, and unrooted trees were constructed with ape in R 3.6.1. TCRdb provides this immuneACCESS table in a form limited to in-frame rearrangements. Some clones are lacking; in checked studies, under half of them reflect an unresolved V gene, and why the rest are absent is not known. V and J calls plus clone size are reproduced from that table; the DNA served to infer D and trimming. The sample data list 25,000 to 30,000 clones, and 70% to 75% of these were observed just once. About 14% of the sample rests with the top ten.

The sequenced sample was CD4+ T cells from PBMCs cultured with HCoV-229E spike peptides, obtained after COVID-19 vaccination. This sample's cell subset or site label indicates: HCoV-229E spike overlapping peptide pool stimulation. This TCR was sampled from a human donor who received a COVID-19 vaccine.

The DNA sequence follows: TGTGCCAGCAGCTTGGGCCTCTCTGGAAACACCATATATTTT. The encoded protein is CASSLGLSGNTIYF. Here the chain combines TRBV5-6 and TRBJ1-3; the D gene is not confidently resolved. Inclusive of the bounding cysteine and phenylalanine, the CDR3 is 14 residues long. Of all the DNA, just the CDR3 is kept, 42 bases in frame from base 1. According to the germline V gene, CDR1 reads SGHDT and CDR2 reads YYEEEE. The trim is 0 bases for V and 0 bases for J, with a gap of 4 bases between the germline ends.